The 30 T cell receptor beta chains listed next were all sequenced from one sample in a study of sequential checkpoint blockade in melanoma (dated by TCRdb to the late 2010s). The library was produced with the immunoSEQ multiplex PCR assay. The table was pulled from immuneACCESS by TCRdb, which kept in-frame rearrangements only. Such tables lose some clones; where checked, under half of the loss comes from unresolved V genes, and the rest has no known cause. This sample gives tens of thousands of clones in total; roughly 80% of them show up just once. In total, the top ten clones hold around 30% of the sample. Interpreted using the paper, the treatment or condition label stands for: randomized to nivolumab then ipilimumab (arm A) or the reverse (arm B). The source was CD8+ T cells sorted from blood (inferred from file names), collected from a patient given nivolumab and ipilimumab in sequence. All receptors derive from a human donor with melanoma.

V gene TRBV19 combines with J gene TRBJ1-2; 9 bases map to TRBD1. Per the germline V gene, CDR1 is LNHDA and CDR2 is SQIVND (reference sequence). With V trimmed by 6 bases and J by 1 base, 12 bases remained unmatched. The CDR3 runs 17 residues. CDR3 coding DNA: TGTGCCAGTAGCACTACCGGGACAGGGATCGATAACTATGGCTACACCTTC. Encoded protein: CASSTTGTGIDNYGYTF.

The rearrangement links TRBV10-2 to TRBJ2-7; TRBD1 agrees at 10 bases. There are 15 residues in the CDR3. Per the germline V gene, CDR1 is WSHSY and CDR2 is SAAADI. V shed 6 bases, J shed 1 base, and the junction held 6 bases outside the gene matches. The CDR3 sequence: CASSGDRGLSYEQYF. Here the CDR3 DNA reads TGCGCCAGCAGCGGTGACAGGGGGCTATCCTACGAGCAGTACTTC.

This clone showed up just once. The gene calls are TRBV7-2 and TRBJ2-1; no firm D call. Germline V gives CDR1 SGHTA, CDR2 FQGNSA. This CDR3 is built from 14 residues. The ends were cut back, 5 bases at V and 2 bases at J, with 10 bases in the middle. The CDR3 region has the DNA TGTGCCAGCAGCCCACGTACTGCCTACAATGAGCAGTTCTTC. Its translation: CASSPRTAYNEQFF.

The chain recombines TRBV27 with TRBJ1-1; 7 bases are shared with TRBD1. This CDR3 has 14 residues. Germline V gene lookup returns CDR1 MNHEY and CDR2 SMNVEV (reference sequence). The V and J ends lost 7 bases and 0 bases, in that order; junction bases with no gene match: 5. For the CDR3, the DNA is TGTGCCAGCACCGACAGGGAAATGAACACTGAAGCTTTCTTT. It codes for CASTDREMNTEAFF.

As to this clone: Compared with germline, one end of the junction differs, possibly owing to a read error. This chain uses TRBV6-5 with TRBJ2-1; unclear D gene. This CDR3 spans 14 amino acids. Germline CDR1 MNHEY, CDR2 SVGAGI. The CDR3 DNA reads TGTGCCAGCAGTGACTCGGCGGAAGCCAATGAGCAGTTCTTC. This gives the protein CASSDSAEANEQFF.

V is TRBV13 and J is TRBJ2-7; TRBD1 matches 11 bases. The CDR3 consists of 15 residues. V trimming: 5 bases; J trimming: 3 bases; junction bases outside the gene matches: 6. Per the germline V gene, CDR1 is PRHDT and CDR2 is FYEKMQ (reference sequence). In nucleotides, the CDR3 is TGTGCCAGCAGCCCCGCCGGGACAGGGGGCTACGAGCAGTACTTC. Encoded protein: CASSPAGTGGYEQYF.

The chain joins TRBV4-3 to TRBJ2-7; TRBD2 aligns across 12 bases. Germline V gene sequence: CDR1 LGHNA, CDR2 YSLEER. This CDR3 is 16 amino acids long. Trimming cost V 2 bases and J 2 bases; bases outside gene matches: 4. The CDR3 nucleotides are TGCGCCAGCAGCCAACAACTAGCGGGAGGCACCTACGAGCAGTACTTC. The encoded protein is CASSQQLAGGTYEQYF.

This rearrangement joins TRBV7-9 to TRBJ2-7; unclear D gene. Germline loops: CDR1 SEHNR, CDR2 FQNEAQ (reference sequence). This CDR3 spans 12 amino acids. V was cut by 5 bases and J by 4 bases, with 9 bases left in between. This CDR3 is CASSIDSYEQYF. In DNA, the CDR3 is TGTGCCAGCAGCATAGATTCATACGAGCAGTACTTC.

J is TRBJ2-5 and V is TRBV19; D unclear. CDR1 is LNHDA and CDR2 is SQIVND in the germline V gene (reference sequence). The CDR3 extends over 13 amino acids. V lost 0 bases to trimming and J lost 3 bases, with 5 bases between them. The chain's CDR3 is CASSIDHEETQYF. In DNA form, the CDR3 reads TGTGCCAGTAGTATAGACCATGAAGAGACCCAGTACTTC. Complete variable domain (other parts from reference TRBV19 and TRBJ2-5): DGGITQSPKYLFRKEGQNVTLSCEQNLNHDAMYWYRQDPGQGLRLIYYSQIVNDFQKGDIAEGYSVSREKKESFPLTVTSAQKNPTAFYLCASSIDHEETQYFGPGTRLLVL.

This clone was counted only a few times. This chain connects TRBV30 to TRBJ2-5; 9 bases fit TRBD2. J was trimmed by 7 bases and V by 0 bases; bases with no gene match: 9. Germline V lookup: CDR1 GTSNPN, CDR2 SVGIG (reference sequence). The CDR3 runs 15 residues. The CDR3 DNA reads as TGTGCCTGGAGTGTATGGGGTGGCGGGGGGGTGACCCAGTACTTC. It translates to CAWSVWGGGGVTQYF.

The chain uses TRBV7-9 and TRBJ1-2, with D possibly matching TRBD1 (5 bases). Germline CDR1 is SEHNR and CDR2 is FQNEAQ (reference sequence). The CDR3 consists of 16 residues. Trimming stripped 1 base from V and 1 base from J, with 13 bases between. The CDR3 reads CASSLDPGSNNYGYTF. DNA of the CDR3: TGTGCCAGCAGCTTAGATCCAGGGTCCAATAACTATGGCTACACCTTC.

CDR3 in DNA: TGTGCCATCAGTGGGACAGGGGGCTCCTACGAGCAGTACTTC. Protein: CAISGTGGSYEQYF. This chain links TRBV10-3 with TRBJ2-5; 10 bases are shared with TRBD1. The J call may be wrong; the DNA end is better matched by TRBJ2-7. The CDR3 extends over 14 amino acids. CDR1 ENHRY and CDR2 SYGVKD come from the germline V gene.

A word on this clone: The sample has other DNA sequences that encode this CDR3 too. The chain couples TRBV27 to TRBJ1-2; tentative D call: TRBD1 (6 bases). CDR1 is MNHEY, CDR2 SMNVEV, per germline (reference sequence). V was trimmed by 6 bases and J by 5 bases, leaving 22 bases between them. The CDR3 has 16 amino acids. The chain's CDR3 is CASSSLDSRAWYGYTF. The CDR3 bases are TGTGCCAGCAGCTCCTTGGACAGCCGGGCATGGTATGGCTACACCTTC.

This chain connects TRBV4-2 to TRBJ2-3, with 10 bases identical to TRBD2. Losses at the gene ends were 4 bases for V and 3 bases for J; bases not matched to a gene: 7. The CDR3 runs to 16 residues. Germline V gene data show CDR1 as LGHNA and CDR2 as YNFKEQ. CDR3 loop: CASSLKAGGQTDTQYF. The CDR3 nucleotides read TGTGCCAGCAGCCTTAAAGCGGGAGGGCAGACAGATACGCAGTATTTT.

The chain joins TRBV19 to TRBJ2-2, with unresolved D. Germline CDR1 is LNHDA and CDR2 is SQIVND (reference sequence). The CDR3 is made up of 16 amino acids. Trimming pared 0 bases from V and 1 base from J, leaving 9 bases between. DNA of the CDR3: TGTGCCAGTAGTATAGATCGGGTAGGGAACACCGGGGAGCTGTTTTTT. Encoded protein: CASSIDRVGNTGELFF.

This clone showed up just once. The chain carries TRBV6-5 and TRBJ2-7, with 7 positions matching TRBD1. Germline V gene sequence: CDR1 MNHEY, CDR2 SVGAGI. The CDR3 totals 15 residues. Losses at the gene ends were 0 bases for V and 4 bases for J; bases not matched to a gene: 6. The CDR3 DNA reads TGTGCCAGCAGTTACTCAACAGGGGAGTTTTACGAGCAGTACTTC. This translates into CASSYSTGEFYEQYF.

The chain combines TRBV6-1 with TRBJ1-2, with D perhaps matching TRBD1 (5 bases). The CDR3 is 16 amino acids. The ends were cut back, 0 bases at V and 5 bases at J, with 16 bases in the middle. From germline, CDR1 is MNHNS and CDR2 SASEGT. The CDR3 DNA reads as TGTGCCAGCAGTGAAGCGCTTCAGGACCCAGGGTATGGCTACACCTTC. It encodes CASSEALQDPGYGYTF.

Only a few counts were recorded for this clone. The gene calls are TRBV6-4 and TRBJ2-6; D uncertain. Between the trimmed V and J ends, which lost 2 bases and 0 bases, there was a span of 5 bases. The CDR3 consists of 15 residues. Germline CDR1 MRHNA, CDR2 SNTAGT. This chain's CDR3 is CASSDPRSGANVLTF. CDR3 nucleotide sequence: TGTGCCAGCAGTGACCCCCGCTCTGGGGCCAACGTCCTGACTTTC.

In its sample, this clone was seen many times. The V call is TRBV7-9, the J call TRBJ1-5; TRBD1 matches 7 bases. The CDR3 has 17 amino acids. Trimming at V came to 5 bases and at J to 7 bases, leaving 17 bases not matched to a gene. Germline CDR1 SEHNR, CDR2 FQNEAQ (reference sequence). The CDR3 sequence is CASSHYRGGAYWQPQHF. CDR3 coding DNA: TGTGCCAGCAGCCACTACCGAGGGGGCGCATATTGGCAGCCCCAGCATTTT.

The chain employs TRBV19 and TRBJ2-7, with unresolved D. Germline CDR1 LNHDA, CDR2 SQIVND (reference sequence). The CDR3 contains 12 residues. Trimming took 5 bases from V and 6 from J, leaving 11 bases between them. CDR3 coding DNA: TGTGCCAGTAGTCTGATAGGCGGCGAGCAGTACTTC. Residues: CASSLIGGEQYF. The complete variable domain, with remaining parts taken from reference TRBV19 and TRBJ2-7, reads DGGITQSPKYLFRKEGQNVTLSCEQNLNHDAMYWYRQDPGQGLRLIYYSQIVNDFQKGDIAEGYSVSREKKESFPLTVTSAQKNPTAFYLCASSLIGGEQYFGPGTRLTVT.

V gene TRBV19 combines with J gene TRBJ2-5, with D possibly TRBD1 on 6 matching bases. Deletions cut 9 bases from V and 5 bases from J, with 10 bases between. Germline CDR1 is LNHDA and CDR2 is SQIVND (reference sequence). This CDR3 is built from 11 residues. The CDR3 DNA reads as TGTGCCAGGGCGAGGGGGGAGACCCAGTACTTC. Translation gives CARARGETQYF.

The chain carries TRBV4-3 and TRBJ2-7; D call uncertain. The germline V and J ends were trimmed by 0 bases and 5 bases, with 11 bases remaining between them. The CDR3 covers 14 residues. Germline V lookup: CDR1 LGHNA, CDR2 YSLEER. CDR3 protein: CASSQDPESHEQYF. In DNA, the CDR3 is TGCGCCAGCAGCCAAGATCCGGAGTCCCACGAGCAGTACTTC.

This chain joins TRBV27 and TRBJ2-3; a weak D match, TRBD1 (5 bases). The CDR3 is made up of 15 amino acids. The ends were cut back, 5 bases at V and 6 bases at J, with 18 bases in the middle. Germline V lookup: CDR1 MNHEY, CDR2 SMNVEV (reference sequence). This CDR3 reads CASSPFRAAPDTQYF. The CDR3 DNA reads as TGTGCCAGCAGTCCCTTCAGGGCTGCTCCGGATACGCAGTATTTT.

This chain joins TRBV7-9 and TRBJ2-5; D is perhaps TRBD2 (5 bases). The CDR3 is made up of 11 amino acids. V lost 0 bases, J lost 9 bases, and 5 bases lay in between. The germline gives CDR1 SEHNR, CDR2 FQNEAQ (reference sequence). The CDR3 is CASSLAEAQYF. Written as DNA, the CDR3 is TGTGCCAGCAGCTTAGCGGAGGCCCAGTACTTC.

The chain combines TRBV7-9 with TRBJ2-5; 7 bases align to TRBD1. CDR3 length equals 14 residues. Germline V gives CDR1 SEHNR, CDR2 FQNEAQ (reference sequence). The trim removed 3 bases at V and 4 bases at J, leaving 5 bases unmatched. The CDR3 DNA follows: TGTGCCAGCAGCTTCGTGGACAGGTCAGAGACCCAGTACTTC. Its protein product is CASSFVDRSETQYF.

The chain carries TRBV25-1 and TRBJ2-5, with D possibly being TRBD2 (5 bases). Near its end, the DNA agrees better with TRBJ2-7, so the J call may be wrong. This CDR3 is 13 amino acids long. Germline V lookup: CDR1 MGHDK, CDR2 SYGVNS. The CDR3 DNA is TGTGCCAGCAGTCATCCGGGGTCCTACGAGCAGTACTTC. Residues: CASSHPGSYEQYF.

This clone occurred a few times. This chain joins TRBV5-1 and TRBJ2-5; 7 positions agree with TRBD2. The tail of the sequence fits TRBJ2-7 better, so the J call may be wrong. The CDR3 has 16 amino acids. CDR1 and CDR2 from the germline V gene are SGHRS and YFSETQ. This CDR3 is CASRGGKPYVAYEQYF. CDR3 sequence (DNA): TGCGCCAGCAGGGGGGGGAAGCCCTACGTGGCCTACGAGCAGTACTTC.

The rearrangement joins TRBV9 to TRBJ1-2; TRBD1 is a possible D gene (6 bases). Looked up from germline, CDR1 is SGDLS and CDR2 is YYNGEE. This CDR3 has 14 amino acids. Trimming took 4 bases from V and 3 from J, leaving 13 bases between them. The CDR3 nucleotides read TGTGCCAGCAGCTTAGCGGACAGAGACTATGGCTACACCTTC. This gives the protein CASSLADRDYGYTF.

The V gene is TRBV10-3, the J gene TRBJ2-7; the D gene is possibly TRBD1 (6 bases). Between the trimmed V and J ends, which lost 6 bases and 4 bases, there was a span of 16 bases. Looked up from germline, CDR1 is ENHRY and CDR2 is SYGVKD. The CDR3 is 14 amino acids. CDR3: CAISPTDSYYEQYF. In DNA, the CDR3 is TGTGCCATCAGCCCAACGGACAGCTATTACGAGCAGTACTTC.

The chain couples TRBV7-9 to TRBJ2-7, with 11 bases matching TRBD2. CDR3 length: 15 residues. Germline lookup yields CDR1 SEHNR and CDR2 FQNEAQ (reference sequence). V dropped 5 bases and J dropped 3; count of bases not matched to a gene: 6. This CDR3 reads CASSPLAGVNYEQYF. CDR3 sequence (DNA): TGTGCCAGCAGCCCACTAGCGGGAGTTAACTACGAGCAGTACTTC.